These T cell receptor beta chains were read from a single sample in a study of blood T cell repertoires in COVID-19. Profiled with immunoSEQ multiplex PCR; TCRdb holds only in-frame clones, not every one. The table includes 95,000 to 150,000 clones, roughly 78% detected once. Sequencing was carried out using peripheral blood. These TCRs come from a man in his 60s with active or convalescent COVID-19. The CDR3 runs from the conserved cysteine through the conserved F or W. Clone size is stated in some rows and not others, as once, few, many or a class when expanded.

length: 14
J: TRBJ1-5
size: few
V: TRBV10-2
CDR3: CASSESVVNQPQHF

length: 12
J: TRBJ1-5
size: NA
V: TRBV28
CDR3: CASSLQGQPQHF

length: 15
J: TRBJ1-2
size: NA
V: TRBV5-6
CDR3: CASSLEGGPVYGYTF

length: 13
J: TRBJ2-1
size: NA
V: TRBV3-1/TRBV3-2
CDR3: CASSRGQLNEQFF

length: 12
J: TRBJ2-1
size: NA
V: TRBV10-3
CDR3: CAIEIRDNEQFF

length: 13
J: TRBJ1-2
size: NA
V: TRBV30
CDR3: CAGPGTGGYGYTF

length: 15
J: TRBJ2-2
size: NA
V: TRBV6-2/TRBV6-3
CDR3: CASSSPGQWAGELFF

length: 12
J: TRBJ2-7
size: NA
V: TRBV6-5
CDR3: CASRLAAKEQYF

length: 17
J: TRBJ1-4
size: once
V: TRBV4-3
CDR3: CASSQGGTGTRLEKLFF

length: 13
J: TRBJ2-7
size: NA
V: TRBV6-1
CDR3: CASSERQGLLTRF